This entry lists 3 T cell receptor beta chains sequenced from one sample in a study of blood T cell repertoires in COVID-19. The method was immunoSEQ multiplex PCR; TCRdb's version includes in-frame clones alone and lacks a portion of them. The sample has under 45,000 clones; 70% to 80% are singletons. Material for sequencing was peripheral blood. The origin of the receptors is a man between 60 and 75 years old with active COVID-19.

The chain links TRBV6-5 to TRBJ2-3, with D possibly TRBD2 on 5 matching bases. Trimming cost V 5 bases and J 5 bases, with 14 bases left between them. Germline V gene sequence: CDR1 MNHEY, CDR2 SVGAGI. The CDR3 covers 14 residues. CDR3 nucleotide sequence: TGTGCCAGCAGTCCCGATAGCGCACGAGATACGCAGTATTTT. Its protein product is CASSPDSARDTQYF.

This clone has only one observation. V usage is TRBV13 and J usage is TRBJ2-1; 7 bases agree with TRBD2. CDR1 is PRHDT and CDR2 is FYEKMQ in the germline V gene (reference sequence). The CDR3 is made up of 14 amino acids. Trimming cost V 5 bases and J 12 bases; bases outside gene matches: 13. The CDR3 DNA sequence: TGTGCCAGCAGCATCCACTCGCGGGAGCGGGGGCAGTTCTTC. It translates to CASSIHSRERGQFF.

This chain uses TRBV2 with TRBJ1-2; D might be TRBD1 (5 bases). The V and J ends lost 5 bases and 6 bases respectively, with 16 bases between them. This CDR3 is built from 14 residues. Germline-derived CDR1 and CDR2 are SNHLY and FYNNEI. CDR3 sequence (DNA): TGTGCCAGCAGTTCCGACAGTAGGGAACATGGCTACACCTTC. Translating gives CASSSDSREHGYTF.